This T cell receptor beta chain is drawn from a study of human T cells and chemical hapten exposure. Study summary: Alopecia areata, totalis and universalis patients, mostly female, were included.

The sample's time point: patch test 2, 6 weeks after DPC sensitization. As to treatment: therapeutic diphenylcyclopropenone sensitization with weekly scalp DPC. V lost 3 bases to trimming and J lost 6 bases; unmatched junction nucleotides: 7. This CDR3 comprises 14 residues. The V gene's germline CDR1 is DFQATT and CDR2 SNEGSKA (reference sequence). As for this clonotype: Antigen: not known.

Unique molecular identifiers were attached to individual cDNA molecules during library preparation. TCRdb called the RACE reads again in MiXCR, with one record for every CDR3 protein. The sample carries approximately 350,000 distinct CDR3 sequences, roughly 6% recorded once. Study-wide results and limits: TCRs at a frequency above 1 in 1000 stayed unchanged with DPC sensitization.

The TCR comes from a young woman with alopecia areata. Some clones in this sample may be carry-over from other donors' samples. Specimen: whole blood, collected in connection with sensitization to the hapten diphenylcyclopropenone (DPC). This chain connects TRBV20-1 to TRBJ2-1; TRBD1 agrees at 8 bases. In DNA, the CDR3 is TGCAGTGCTAGTTTGACAGGGGTGGTCAATGAGCAGTTCTTC. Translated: CSASLTGVVNEQFF.